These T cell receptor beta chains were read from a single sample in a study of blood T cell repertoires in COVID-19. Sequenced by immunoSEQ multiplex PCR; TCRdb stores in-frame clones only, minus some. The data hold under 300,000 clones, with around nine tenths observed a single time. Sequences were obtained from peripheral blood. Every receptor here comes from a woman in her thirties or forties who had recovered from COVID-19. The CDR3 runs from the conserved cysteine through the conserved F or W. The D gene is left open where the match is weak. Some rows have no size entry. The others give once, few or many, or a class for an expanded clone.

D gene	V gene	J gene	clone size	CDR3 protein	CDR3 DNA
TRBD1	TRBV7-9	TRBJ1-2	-	CASTFQGAAGYTF	TGTGCCAGCACCTTCCAGGGGGCGGCTGGCTACACCTTC
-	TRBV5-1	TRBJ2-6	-	CASSLVLSGANVLTF	TGCGCCAGCAGCTTGGTTTTATCTGGGGCCAACGTCCTGACTTTC
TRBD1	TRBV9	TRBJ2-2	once	CASSPNRGTGELFF	TGTGCCAGCAGCCCTAACAGGGGAACCGGGGAGCTGTTTTTT
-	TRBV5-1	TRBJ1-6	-	CASSLSQGSPLHF	TGCGCCAGCAGCTTGAGCCAGGGATCACCCCTCCACTTT
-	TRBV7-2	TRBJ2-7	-	CASSSRQEGSYEQYF	TGTGCCAGCAGCTCGCGACAGGAAGGCTCCTACGAGCAGTACTTC
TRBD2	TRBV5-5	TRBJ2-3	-	CASSPGLAGGGTDTQYF	TGTGCCAGCAGCCCCGGACTAGCGGGGGGTGGCACAGATACGCAGTATTTT
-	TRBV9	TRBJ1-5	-	CASSSHGISNQPQHF	TGTGCCAGCAGCTCGCACGGGATTAGCAATCAGCCCCAGCATTTT
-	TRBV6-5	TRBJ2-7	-	CASSSAWEQYF	TGTGCCAGCAGTTCAGCGTGGGAGCAGTACTTC
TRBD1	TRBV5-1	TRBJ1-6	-	CASSLAWTGSNSPLHF	TGCGCCAGCAGCTTGGCCTGGACAGGGTCTAATTCACCCCTCCACTTT
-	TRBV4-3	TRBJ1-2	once	CASSQEWRTNGYTF	TGCGCCAGCAGCCAAGAGTGGAGAACCAATGGCTACACCTTC
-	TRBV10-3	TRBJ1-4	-	CAISEQSTGTNEKLFF	TGTGCCATCAGTGAGCAAAGTACAGGAACTAATGAAAAACTGTTTTTT
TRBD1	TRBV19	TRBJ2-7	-	CASSVRDSSSYEQYF	TGTGCCAGTAGTGTCCGGGACAGCAGCTCCTACGAGCAGTACTTC
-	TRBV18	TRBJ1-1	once	CASSPAYTRTEAFF	TGTGCCAGCTCACCTGCGTACACCAGGACTGAAGCTTTCTTT
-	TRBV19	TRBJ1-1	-	CASAPGRGTEAFF	TGTGCCAGCGCCCCGGGTAGGGGCACTGAAGCTTTCTTT
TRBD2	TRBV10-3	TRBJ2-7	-	CATRGGNEQYF	TGTGCCACCCGGGGGGGAAACGAGCAGTACTTC
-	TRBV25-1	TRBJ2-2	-	CASSEYGMGLTNTGELFF	TGTGCCAGCAGTGAATATGGAATGGGGCTGACGAACACCGGGGAGCTGTTTTTT
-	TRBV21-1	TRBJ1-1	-	CASSKATDSLNTEAFF	TGTGCCAGCAGCAAAGCAACGGACAGCTTGAACACTGAAGCTTTCTTT
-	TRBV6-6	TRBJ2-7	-	CASNLTAPSSYEQYF	TGTGCCAGCAACCTGACAGCTCCCAGCTCCTACGAGCAGTACTTC
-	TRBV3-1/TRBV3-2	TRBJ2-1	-	CASSQVGRVGEQFF	TGTGCCAGCAGCCAAGTCGGCCGGGTAGGAGAGCAGTTCTTC
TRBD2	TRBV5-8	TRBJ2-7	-	CASTFRTSGNYEQYF	TGTGCCAGCACATTTAGGACTAGCGGGAATTACGAGCAGTACTTC
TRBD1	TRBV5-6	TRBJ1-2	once	CASSANRGLNYGYTF	TGTGCCAGCAGCGCCAACAGGGGGCTGAACTATGGCTACACCTTC
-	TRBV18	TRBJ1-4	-	CASSPLDGRSSGGLFF	TGTGCCAGCTCACCCCTGGACGGCAGGAGCTCCGGCGGGCTGTTTTTT
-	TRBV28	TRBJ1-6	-	CASRWDLRGDSPLHF	TGTGCCAGCAGGTGGGACTTACGGGGGGATTCACCCCTCCACTTT
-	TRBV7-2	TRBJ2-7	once	CASSVTGHDYEQYF	TGTGCCAGCAGCGTGACAGGCCACGACTACGAGCAGTACTTC
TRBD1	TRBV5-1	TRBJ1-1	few	CASSSGQGFEAFF	TGCGCCAGCAGCTCGGGACAGGGGTTTGAAGCTTTCTTT
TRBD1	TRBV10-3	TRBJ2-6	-	CAISEYPGGVLAGANVLTF	TGTGCCATCAGTGAGTACCCAGGGGGAGTCTTAGCTGGGGCCAACGTCCTGACTTTC
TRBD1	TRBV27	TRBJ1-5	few	CASSPGTGGGKPQHF	TGTGCCAGCAGTCCGGGTACAGGGGGCGGGAAGCCCCAGCATTTT
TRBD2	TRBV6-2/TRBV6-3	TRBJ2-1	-	CASSRRLAGDHEQFF	TGTGCCAGCAGCCGCCGACTAGCGGGAGACCATGAGCAGTTCTTC
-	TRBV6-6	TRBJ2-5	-	CASTPKETQYF	TGTGCCAGCACCCCTAAAGAGACCCAGTACTTC
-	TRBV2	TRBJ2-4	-	CASSLQGVKNIQYF	TGTGCCAGCAGCCTACAGGGCGTCAAAAACATTCAGTACTTC
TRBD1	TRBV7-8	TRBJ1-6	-	CASSLGGGNSPLHF	TGTGCCAGCAGCTTAGGAGGGGGCAATTCACCCCTCCACTTT